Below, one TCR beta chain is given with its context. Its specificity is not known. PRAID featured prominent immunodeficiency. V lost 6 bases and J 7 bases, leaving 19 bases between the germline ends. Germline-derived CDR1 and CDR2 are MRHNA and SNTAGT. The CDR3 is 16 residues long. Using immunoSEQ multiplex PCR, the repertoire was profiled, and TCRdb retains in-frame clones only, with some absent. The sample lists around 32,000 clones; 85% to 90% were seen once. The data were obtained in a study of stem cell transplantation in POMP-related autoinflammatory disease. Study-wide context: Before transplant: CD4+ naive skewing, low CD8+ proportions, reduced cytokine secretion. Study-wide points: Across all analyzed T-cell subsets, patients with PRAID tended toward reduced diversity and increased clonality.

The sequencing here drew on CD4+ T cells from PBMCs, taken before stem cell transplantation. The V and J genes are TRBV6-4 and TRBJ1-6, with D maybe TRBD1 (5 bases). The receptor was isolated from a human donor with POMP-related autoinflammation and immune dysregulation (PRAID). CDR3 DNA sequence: TGTGCCAGCAGCCGATTCGGGCAGGGATACAATTCACCCCTCCACTTT. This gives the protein CASSRFGQGYNSPLHF.